The clone carrying this TCR beta chain was observed at least ten times. What it binds is not known. TCRdb re-called the RT-PCR reads through MiXCR, storing one row per CDR3 protein. The sample shows roughly 630,000 distinct CDR3 sequences, roughly 15% of them seen only once. From germline, CDR1 is SGHVS and CDR2 FQNEAQ. Deletions cut 5 bases from V and 4 bases from J, with 11 bases between. CDR3 length: 13 residues. The data derive from a study of response to subunit inactivated influenza vaccine. Findings and caveats of the study: There was a suggestion from the authors that each seasonal influenza vaccination recruits few new T cells.

This rearrangement joins TRBV7-8 to TRBJ1-2; a weak D match, TRBD1 (5 bases). This sample comprised PBMCs from blood, obtained about 14 days before vaccination. The TCR comes from a man aged 50-60 years who received an inactivated influenza vaccine. This chain's CDR3 is CASSTGTGYGYTF. CDR3 nucleotides: TGTGCCAGCAGCACTGGGACGGGCTATGGCTACACCTTC.